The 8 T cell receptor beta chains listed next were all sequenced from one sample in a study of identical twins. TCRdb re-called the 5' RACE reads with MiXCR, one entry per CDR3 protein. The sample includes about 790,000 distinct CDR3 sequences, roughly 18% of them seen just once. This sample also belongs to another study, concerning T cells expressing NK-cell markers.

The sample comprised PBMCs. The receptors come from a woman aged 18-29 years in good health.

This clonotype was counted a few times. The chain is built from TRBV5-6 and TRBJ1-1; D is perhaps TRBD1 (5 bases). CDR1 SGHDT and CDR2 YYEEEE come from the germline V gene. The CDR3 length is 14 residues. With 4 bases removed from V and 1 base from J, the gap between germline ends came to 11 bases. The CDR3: CASSENDRNTEAFF. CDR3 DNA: TGTGCCAGCAGCGAAAACGACAGGAACACTGAAGCTTTCTTT. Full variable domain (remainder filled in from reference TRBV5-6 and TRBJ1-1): DAGVTQSPTHLIKTRGQQVTLRCSPKSGHDTVSWYQQALGQGPQFIFQYYEEEERQRGNFPDRFSGHQFPNYSSELNVNALLLGDSALYLCASSENDRNTEAFFGQGTRLTVV.

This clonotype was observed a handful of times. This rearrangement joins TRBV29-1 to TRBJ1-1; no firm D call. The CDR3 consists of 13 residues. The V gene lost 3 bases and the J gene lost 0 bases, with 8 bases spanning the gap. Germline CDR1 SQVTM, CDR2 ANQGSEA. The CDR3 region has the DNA TGCAGCGTTGATGGCCTTGTGAACACTGAAGCTTTCTTT. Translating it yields CSVDGLVNTEAFF.

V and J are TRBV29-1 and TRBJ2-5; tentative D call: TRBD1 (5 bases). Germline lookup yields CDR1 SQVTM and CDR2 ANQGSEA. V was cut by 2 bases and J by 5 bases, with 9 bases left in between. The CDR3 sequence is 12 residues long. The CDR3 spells CSVEKAGETQYF. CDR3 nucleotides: TGCAGCGTTGAAAAGGCAGGGGAGACCCAGTACTTC.

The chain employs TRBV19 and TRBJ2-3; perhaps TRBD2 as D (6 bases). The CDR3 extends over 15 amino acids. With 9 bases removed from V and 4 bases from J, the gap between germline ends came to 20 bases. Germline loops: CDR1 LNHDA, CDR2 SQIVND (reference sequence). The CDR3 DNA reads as TGTGCCAGCTCCTCCTGGGGCAGGGAGGCAGATACGCAGTATTTT. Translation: CASSSWGREADTQYF.

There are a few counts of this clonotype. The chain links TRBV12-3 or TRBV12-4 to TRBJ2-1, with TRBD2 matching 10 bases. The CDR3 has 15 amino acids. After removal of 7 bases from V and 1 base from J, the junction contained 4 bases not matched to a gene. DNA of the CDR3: TGTGCCAGCATACTAGCGGGACCTTCCTACAATGAGCAGTTCTTC. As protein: CASILAGPSYNEQFF.

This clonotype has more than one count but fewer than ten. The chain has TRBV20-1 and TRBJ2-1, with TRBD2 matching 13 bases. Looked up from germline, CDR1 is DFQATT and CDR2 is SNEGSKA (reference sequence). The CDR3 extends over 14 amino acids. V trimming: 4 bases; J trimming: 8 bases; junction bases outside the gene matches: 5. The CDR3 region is CSATTSGRTDEQFF. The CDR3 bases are TGCAGTGCTACGACTAGCGGGAGGACCGATGAGCAGTTCTTC.

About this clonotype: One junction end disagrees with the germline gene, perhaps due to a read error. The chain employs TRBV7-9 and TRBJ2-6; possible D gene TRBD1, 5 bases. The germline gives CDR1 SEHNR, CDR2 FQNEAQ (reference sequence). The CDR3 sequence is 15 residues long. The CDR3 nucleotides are TGTGCCAGCAGCTTAGCCGACCCTGGGGCCAACGCCCTGACTTTC. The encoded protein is CASSLADPGANALTF.

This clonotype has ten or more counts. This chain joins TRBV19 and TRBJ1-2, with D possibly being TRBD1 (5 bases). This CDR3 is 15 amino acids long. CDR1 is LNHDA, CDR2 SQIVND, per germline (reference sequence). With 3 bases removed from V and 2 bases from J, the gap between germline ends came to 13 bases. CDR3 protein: CASSIRDGWNYGYTF. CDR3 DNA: TGTGCCAGTAGTATTCGGGACGGATGGAACTATGGCTACACCTTC.